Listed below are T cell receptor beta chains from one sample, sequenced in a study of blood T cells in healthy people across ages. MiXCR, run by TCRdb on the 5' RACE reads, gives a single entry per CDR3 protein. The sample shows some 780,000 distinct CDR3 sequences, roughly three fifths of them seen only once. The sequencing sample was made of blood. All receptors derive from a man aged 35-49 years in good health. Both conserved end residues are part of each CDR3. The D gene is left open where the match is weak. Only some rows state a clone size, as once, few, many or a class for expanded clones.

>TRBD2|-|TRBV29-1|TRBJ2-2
TGCAGCGCCATACTTATGACTAGCGGGTACGCGAACACCGGGGAGCTGTTTTTT
CSAILMTSGYANTGELFF
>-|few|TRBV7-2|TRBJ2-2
TGTGCCAGCAGCGTAGTGCGGGCCGGGGAGCTGTTTTTT
CASSVVRAGELFF
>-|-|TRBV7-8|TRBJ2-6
TGTGCCAGCAGTTTAAGGGTTACAGGAAGCTCTGGGGCCAACGTCCTGACTTTC
CASSLRVTGSSGANVLTF
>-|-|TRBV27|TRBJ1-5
TGTGCCAGCAGGAGGGCGCTTTGGGGGGAAGCCGCGTATCAGCCCCAGCATTTT
CASRRALWGEAAYQPQHF
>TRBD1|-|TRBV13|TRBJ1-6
TGTGCCAGCAGCACAGACAGGGACTTAGGGTCACCCCTCCACTTT
CASSTDRDLGSPLHF
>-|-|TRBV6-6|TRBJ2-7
TGTGCCAGCAGTTACGACCGTGACGAGCAGTACTTC
CASSYDRDEQYF
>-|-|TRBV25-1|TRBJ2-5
TGTGCCAGCAGTGAATCCAGCTTCGGACGAGAGACCCAGTACTTC
CASSESSFGRETQYF
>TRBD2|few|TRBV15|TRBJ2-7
TGTGCCACCAGCAGAGATGCAGCGGGAGGGTTTTACGAGCAGTACTTC
CATSRDAAGGFYEQYF
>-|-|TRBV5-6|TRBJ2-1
TGTGCCAGCAGCTTCGGGGGCACCCATGAGCAGTTCTTC
CASSFGGTHEQFF
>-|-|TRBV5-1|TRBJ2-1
TGCGCCAGCAGCTTGCTGGGGGCAAATGAGCAGTTCTTC
CASSLLGANEQFF
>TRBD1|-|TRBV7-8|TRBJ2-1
TGTGCCAGCAGCTTGAGACCTCTCAGGGGGTATGAGCAGTTCTTC
CASSLRPLRGYEQFF
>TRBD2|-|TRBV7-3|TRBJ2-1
TGTGCCAGCAGCTTATCTACCTGGACTAGCGGGACTACCAACAATGAGCAGTTCTTC
CASSLSTWTSGTTNNEQFF
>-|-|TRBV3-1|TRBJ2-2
TGTGCCAGCAGCCCGGCCCGGGCCGCCGGGGAGCTGTTTTTT
CASSPARAAGELFF
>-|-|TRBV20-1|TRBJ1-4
TGCAGTGCTAGGGCCGGTAATAATGAAAAACTGTTTTTT
CSARAGNNEKLFF
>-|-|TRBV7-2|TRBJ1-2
TGTGCCAGCAGCCGGGGTGGGGACCGTATGGCTAACTATGGCTACACCTTC
CASSRGGDRMANYGYTF
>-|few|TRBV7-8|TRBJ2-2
TGTGCCAGCAGCGAGACCGGGGAGCTGTTTTTT
CASSETGELFF
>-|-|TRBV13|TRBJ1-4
TGTGCCAGCAGCGTGAGGACGGATACTAATGAAAAACTGTTTTTT
CASSVRTDTNEKLFF
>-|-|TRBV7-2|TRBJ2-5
TGTGCCAGCAGCTTAGTATTAGAAGCGACCCAGTACTTC
CASSLVLEATQYF
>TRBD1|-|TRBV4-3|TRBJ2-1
TGCGCCAGCAGCCAAGATCCCCCGGGACAGGGGGCAGGGGAGCAGTTCTTC
CASSQDPPGQGAGEQFF
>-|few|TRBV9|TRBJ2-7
TGTGCCAGCAGCCCTGCCTTCGACAGGGAGCAGTACTTC
CASSPAFDREQYF
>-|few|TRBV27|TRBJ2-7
TGTGCCAGCAGTCGCCGGGGGGAGCAGTACTTC
CASSRRGEQYF
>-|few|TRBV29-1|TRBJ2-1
TGCAGCGTTGACCCGCCAGGGGTGGGTGAGCAGTTCTTC
CSVDPPGVGEQFF
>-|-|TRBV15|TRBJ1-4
TGTGCCACCAGCAGAGATCTTGGGGATGAAAAACTGTTTTTT
CATSRDLGDEKLFF
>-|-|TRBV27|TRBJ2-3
TGTGCCAGCAGTTCCGTCCTTATAGGAGATACGCAGTATTTT
CASSSVLIGDTQYF
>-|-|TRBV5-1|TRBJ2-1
TGCGCCAGCAGCCCCCAAGGGGCGGACAATGAGCAGTTCTTC
CASSPQGADNEQFF
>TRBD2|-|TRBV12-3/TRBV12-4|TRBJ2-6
TGTGCCAGCAGAAGGCCGGGAGGGCCCGCGATAAGGGCCAACGTCCTGACTTTC
CASRRPGGPAIRANVLTF
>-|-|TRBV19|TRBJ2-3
TGTGCCAGTGGCCCGGGACAACGCACAGATACGCAGTATTTT
CASGPGQRTDTQYF
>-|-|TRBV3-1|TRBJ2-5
TGTGCCAGCAGCCGTAGCACTATGGGCCGAGGGATCAATGAGCAGTACTTC
CASSRSTMGRGINEQYF
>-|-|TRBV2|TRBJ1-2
TGTGCCAGCAGTGCCGGTTTGGAGGCTAACTATGGCTACACCTTC
CASSAGLEANYGYTF
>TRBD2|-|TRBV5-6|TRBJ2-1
TGTGCCAGCAGCTTTCCCGGGGGGGTCCACAATGAGCAGTTCTTC
CASSFPGGVHNEQFF
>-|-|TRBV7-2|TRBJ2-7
TGTGCCAGCAGCTTAGCAGTTGGCGGGATTACCTACGAGCAGTACTTC
CASSLAVGGITYEQYF
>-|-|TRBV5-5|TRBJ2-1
TGTGCCAGCAGGGTTGGGGCGCATAGCTCCTACAATGAGCAGTTCTTC
CASRVGAHSSYNEQFF
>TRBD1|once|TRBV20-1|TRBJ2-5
TGCAGTGCAACAGGGGCCGAGACCCAGTACTTC
CSATGAETQYF
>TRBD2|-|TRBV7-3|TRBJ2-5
TGTGCCAGCAGCTTATCGGGGCTAGCGGGGGGTGAGACCCAGTACTTC
CASSLSGLAGGETQYF
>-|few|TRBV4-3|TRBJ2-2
TGCGCCAGCAGCCATAATGTACTGATCACCGGGGAGCTGTTTTTT
CASSHNVLITGELFF
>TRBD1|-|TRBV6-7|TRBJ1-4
TGTGCCAGCAGCCCAAACAGGGGCCCGAATGAAAAACTGTTTTTT
CASSPNRGPNEKLFF
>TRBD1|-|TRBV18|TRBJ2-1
TGTGCCAGCTCACCTGTGGGGACAGCGAACAATGAGCAGTTCTTC
CASSPVGTANNEQFF
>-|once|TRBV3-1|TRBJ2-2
TGTGCCAGCAGCCAAGAGGCAGGGTGGTCCGGGGAGCTGTTTTTT
CASSQEAGWSGELFF
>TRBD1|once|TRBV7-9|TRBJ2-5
TGTGCCAGCAGCCTCTCCGGGACAGGAGTTGACAATGAGCAGTACTTC
CASSLSGTGVDNEQYF